This T cell receptor beta chain was sequenced during a study of blood T cell repertoires in COVID-19. Study-wide context: From the United States, Italy and Spain came samples of acute and convalescent COVID-19. Nucleic acid was either cDNA or gDNA, and it came from T cells, B-cell-depleted T cells, or PBMCs.

Per the study methods: Estimates of nucleated cell counts were drawn from the amplification of reference gene primers. Sequenced by immunoSEQ multiplex PCR; TCRdb stores in-frame clones only, minus some. For V, J and clone size, that table is used; D and trimming come from the DNA. This sample has around 270,000 clones, with 88% found just once. The CDR3 is 14 residues long. Germline V CDR1 and CDR2: SGHTA, FQGTGA. V was pared by 4 bases and J by 4 bases, with 13 bases between. The sequenced sample consisted of peripheral blood. The sequence was obtained from a man aged 60-69 years who had recovered from COVID-19. This rearrangement joins TRBV7-3 to TRBJ1-1; TRBD1 might be the D (6 bases). DNA for the CDR3: TGTGCCAGCAGCTCCCGACAGGCCCCCACTGAAGCTTTCTTT. This codes for CASSSRQAPTEAFF.